These 27 T cell receptor beta chains originate from one sample sequenced in a study of cytomegalovirus exposure and HLA in healthy donors. The PCR employed 60 Vbeta primers together with 13 Jbeta primers. Generated by immunoSEQ multiplex PCR, the TCRdb table keeps only in-frame clones and is missing some. The profile shows more than 85,000 clones, over 65% of them singletons. The source material was PBMCs. These receptors originate from a man in his thirties or forties in good health and CMV-seropositive.

In its sample, this clone was seen once. V gene TRBV7-6 combines with J gene TRBJ2-1; D not certain. The CDR3 is 14 residues long. V was shortened by 9 bases and J by 6 bases, with 18 bases between the two germline ends. The V gene's germline CDR1 is SGHVS and CDR2 FNYEAQ. The CDR3 nucleotides are TGTGCCAGTGGGCAGACCATTTCTTTCAATGAGCAGTTCTTC. It yields the protein CASGQTISFNEQFF.

This clone appeared a few times. Distinct nucleotide sequences in the sample also encode this CDR3. The chain has TRBV2 and TRBJ1-5; D ambiguous. The CDR3 covers 12 residues. Germline V gene lookup returns CDR1 SNHLY and CDR2 FYNNEI. Trimming pared 5 bases from V and 4 bases from J, leaving 6 bases between. CDR3: CASSSGNQPQHF. CDR3 DNA: TGTGCCAGCAGTTCCGGTAATCAGCCCCAGCATTTT.

The sample holds a few counts of this clone. The chain carries TRBV7-8 and TRBJ2-2; D may be TRBD2 (6 bases). The CDR3 has 14 residues. Looked up from germline, CDR1 is SGHVS and CDR2 is FQNEAQ. V shed 4 bases and J shed 7 bases, with 13 bases lying between them. In DNA form, the CDR3 reads TGTGCCAGCAGCTATGGGGGACTGGGCGGGGAGCTGTTTTTT. This sequence encodes CASSYGGLGGELFF.

The CDR3 DNA sequence: TGCGCCAGCAGCTTTAATCAAGAGACCCAGTACTTC. It specifies CASSFNQETQYF. The chain recombines TRBV5-1 with TRBJ2-5; unclear D gene. The CDR3 is made up of 12 amino acids. The germline V gene encodes CDR1 SGHRS and CDR2 YFSETQ. V lost 2 bases, J lost 2 bases, and 4 bases lay in between.

The chain employs TRBV5-5 and TRBJ1-1; possible D gene TRBD1, 5 bases. This CDR3 comprises 14 residues. The V end lost 4 bases, the J end lost 6 bases, and 16 bases lay between the germline ends. Per germline, CDR1 SGHKS and CDR2 YYEKEE (reference sequence). The CDR3 DNA sequence: TGTGCCAGCAGCCAGGGTTTGAATGGAGCTGAAGCTTTCTTT. The encoded protein is CASSQGLNGAEAFF. Complete variable domain (other parts from reference TRBV5-5 and TRBJ1-1): DAGVTQSPTHLIKTRGQQVTLRCSPISGHKSVSWYQQVLGQGPQFIFQYYEKEERGRGNFPDRFSARQFPNYSSELNVNALLLGDSALYLCASSQGLNGAEAFFGQGTRLTVV.

The rearrangement links TRBV6-5 to TRBJ1-2, with TRBD1 matching 8 bases. CDR3 length: 14 residues. V shed 4 bases and J 4 bases; nucleotides not matched to a gene: 5. Germline V lookup: CDR1 MNHEY, CDR2 SVGAGI. CDR3 nucleotides: TGTGCCAGCAGTTTGGACACAGGGGGCTATGGCTACACCTTC. This sequence encodes CASSLDTGGYGYTF.

This clone occurred once. This chain connects TRBV5-6 to TRBJ1-4; the match to TRBD1 covers 10 bases. The CDR3 contains 16 residues. The germline V gene has CDR1 SGHDT and CDR2 YYEEEE. Trimming took 1 base from V and 8 from J; bases not matched to a gene: 8. In nucleotides, the CDR3 is TGTGCCAGCAGCTTGTTCTTCGCGGGACAGGGGGAAAAACTGTTTTTT. Residues: CASSLFFAGQGEKLFF.

The V gene is TRBV5-1, the J gene TRBJ1-1, with D perhaps matching TRBD1 (5 bases). From germline, CDR1 is SGHRS and CDR2 YFSETQ. CDR3 length equals 15 residues. V was pared by 0 bases and J by 4 bases, with 13 bases between. The CDR3 DNA follows: TGCGCCAGCAGCTTGGGGGGGGGAGGGAGCACTGAAGCTTTCTTT. This translates into CASSLGGGGSTEAFF.

This clone came up a few times. The chain uses TRBV6-1 and TRBJ2-7, with TRBD2 identical over 12 bases. Germline CDR1 reads MNHNS; CDR2 reads SASEGT. There are 14 residues in the CDR3. Trimming cost V 6 bases and J 4 bases; bases outside gene matches: 4. The CDR3 bases are TGTGCCAGCAGCCCGACTAGCGGGGGTTACGAGCAGTACTTC. Encoded protein: CASSPTSGGYEQYF.

The CDR3 sequence: CASSLSARGSGEQYF. The CDR3 DNA reads as TGTGCCAGCAGTTTATCGGCCCGGGGGTCGGGCGAGCAGTACTTC. The genes are TRBV27 and TRBJ2-7, with a weak D call TRBD2 (6 bases). Germline V gene lookup returns CDR1 MNHEY and CDR2 SMNVEV (reference sequence). The CDR3 spans 15 residues. V was clipped by 0 bases and J by 6 bases, with 15 bases between them.

The chain couples TRBV10-3 to TRBJ1-2; 7 bases are shared with TRBD1. Germline CDR1 ENHRY, CDR2 SYGVKD. V trimming: 0 bases; J trimming: 6 bases; junction bases outside the gene matches: 7. There are 15 residues in the CDR3. The CDR3 loop is CAISESVGQPNGYTF. As DNA, the CDR3 is TGTGCCATCAGTGAGTCGGTGGGACAGCCCAATGGCTACACCTTC.

Concerning this clone: One end of the junction varies from germline; a read error may be responsible. This chain connects TRBV7-7 to TRBJ2-2; no clear D. Germline CDR1 SSHAT, CDR2 FNYEAQ (reference sequence). CDR3 size: 14 residues. The CDR3 sequence is CASSLDWNTGELFF. The DNA of the CDR3 is TGTGCTAGCAGCTTAGACTGGAACACCGGGGAGCTGTTTTTT.

In DNA, the CDR3 is TGCGCCAGCAGCTTGGTGCCTAGCGGGGGCACAGATACGCAGTATTTT. Protein: CASSLVPSGGTDTQYF. V usage is TRBV5-1 and J usage is TRBJ2-3; 9 nucleotides agree with TRBD2. Looked up from germline, CDR1 is SGHRS and CDR2 is YFSETQ. With V trimmed by 0 bases and J by 1 base, 3 bases remained unmatched. This CDR3 is built from 16 residues.

This sequence joins TRBV2 and TRBJ2-3; D not resolved. From germline, CDR1 is SNHLY and CDR2 FYNNEI. Trimming took off 3 bases at V and 6 bases at J, with 10 bases between the two ends. The CDR3 extends over 13 amino acids. This CDR3 reads CASSDNREDTQYF. CDR3 nucleotide sequence: TGTGCCAGCAGTGACAACAGAGAGGATACGCAGTATTTT.

CDR3 bases: TGTGCCAGCAGCTTCGACGACCCCACCTCGGGGCAGTATTTT. Its translation: CASSFDDPTSGQYF. The V and J genes are TRBV7-6 and TRBJ2-3, with unresolved D. Looked up from germline, CDR1 is SGHVS and CDR2 is FNYEAQ. Trimming cost V 3 bases and J 11 bases, with 18 bases left between them. There are 14 residues in the CDR3.

In its sample, this clone was seen a few times. It differs at one base from a far larger clone, so likely a read error. The chain uses TRBV7-9 and TRBJ1-1, with 8 bases lining up with TRBD1. Germline V CDR1 and CDR2: SEHNR, FQNEAQ (reference sequence). The CDR3 consists of 15 residues. CDR3 in amino acids: CSSSLAGTGNTEAFF. CDR3 DNA sequence: TGTTCCAGCAGCTTAGCCGGGACAGGGAACACTGAAGCTTTCTTT.

The chain employs TRBV5-6 and TRBJ2-6, with unresolved D. Trimming pared 2 bases from V and 2 bases from J, leaving 5 bases between. Germline loops: CDR1 SGHDT, CDR2 YYEEEE. The CDR3 runs 14 residues. The CDR3 DNA reads as TGTGCCAGCAGCTTCGTTACTGGGGCCAACGTCCTGACTTTC. It is translated as CASSFVTGANVLTF.

This chain uses TRBV7-2 with TRBJ1-6; maybe TRBD1 (5 bases). The CDR3 extends over 13 amino acids. V was clipped by 5 bases and J by 10 bases, with 12 bases between them. Germline values: CDR1 SGHTA, CDR2 FQGNSA. The CDR3 nucleotides are TGTGCCAGCAGCCCGACCGCAGGGTCACCCCTCCACTTT. It specifies CASSPTAGSPLHF.

This clone was seen only once. The chain links TRBV6-6 to TRBJ1-6; D not resolved. Between the trimmed V and J ends, which lost 6 bases and 0 bases, there was a span of 12 bases. This CDR3 has 16 residues. CDR1 is MNHNY and CDR2 is SVGAGI in the germline V gene (reference sequence). The CDR3 DNA sequence: TGTGCCAGCAGGACGATGGAGAGCTCCTATAATTCACCCCTCCACTTT. The encoded protein is CASRTMESSYNSPLHF.

V is TRBV6-4 and J is TRBJ2-3, with D tentatively TRBD1 (5 bases). The CDR3 covers 14 residues. The germline V gene encodes CDR1 MRHNA and CDR2 SNTAGT. Between the trimmed V and J ends, which lost 5 bases and 2 bases, there was a span of 11 bases. The CDR3 DNA reads TGTGCCAGCAGTCCCGACAGCTTCACAGATACGCAGTATTTT. Encoded protein: CASSPDSFTDTQYF.

This rearrangement joins TRBV6-5 to TRBJ2-1; possibly TRBD2 for D (5 bases). The CDR3 runs to 16 residues. Germline CDR1 reads MNHEY; CDR2 reads SVGAGI. The ends were cut back, 2 bases at V and 5 bases at J, with 16 bases in the middle. CDR3 protein: CASSYSLASQHNEQFF. CDR3 DNA: TGTGCCAGCAGTTACAGCCTCGCTAGCCAACACAATGAGCAGTTCTTC.

The chain employs TRBV6-6 and TRBJ1-1; TRBD1 aligns across 12 bases. CDR1 and CDR2 (germline): MNHNY, SVGAGI (reference sequence). The CDR3 is made up of 14 amino acids. With 1 base clipped from V and 9 bases from J, the junction kept 3 bases outside the gene matches. The CDR3 reads CASSYLGDRGQAFF. CDR3 nucleotide sequence: TGTGCCAGCAGTTACTTGGGGGACAGGGGGCAAGCTTTCTTT.

This clone was seen only once. CDR3 region: CASLGQGAGTTGEQYF. Here the CDR3 DNA reads TGTGCCAGCCTTGGACAGGGCGCGGGGACTACGGGAGAGCAGTACTTC. This sequence joins TRBV6-6 and TRBJ2-5, with D possibly matching TRBD1 (8 bases). Trimming took off 8 bases at V and 11 bases at J, with 30 bases between the two ends. The germline gives CDR1 MNHNY, CDR2 SVGAGI (reference sequence). This CDR3 spans 16 amino acids.

For the CDR3, the DNA is TGTGCCAGCAGCTTCCAGGGTTCTCAAGAGACCCAGTACTTC. It codes for CASSFQGSQETQYF. The rearrangement links TRBV7-2 to TRBJ2-5; tentative D call: TRBD1 (5 bases). This CDR3 is built from 14 residues. Germline CDR1 is SGHTA and CDR2 is FQGNSA. Deletions cut 3 bases from V and 2 bases from J, with 10 bases between.

The J gene is TRBJ2-1, the V gene TRBV29-1; D is unclear. The CDR3 covers 13 residues. V dropped 1 base and J dropped 10 bases, with 14 bases sitting between them. In germline, CDR1 is SQVTM, CDR2 ANQGSEA. CDR3 nucleotide sequence: TGCAGCGTTGAAGGTTCCCGGAGAGACGAGCAGTTCTTC. Translated: CSVEGSRRDEQFF.

This clone was counted a few times. V gene TRBV5-3 combines with J gene TRBJ1-1; possible D gene TRBD1, 6 bases. TRBV5-3 carries the ORF label, with uncertain function. V lost 5 bases and J lost 0, with 20 bases in between. The CDR3 contains 17 residues. In DNA, the CDR3 is TGTGCCAGAAGTCCCCGGGACACCAAACACTTGAACACTGAAGCTTTCTTT. It is translated as CARSPRDTKHLNTEAFF.

The V gene is TRBV5-1, the J gene TRBJ1-1, with 7 bases matching TRBD1. Germline lookup yields CDR1 SGHRS and CDR2 YFSETQ. V was pared by 3 bases and J by 6 bases, with 5 bases of the junction left unmatched. The CDR3 covers 13 residues. The CDR3 sequence: CASSSTDRAEAFF. The CDR3 DNA reads as TGCGCCAGCAGCTCGACCGACAGGGCTGAAGCTTTCTTT.